The rows below give T cell receptor beta chains drawn from one sample of a study of metastatic and nonmetastatic thyroid tumors. TCRdb redid the clone calls on the PCR reads using MiXCR. This table has almost 35,000 clones, roughly 17% appearing once. Sequencing was performed on blood. These receptor sequences come from a female donor with papillary thyroid cancer or a benign thyroid nodule (not recorded which). Some clones in this sample may be carry-over from other donors' samples. Both conserved end residues are part of each CDR3. A D gene is named only where the DNA matches it firmly. The size field is filled for only some rows; it gives once, few, many or a size class.

len: 16
v_gene: TRBV28
d_gene: TRBD2
abundance: few
j_gene: TRBJ2-3
CDR3aa: CASSKPAGGLPDTKHF
CDR3nt: TGTGCCAGCAGTAAACCAGCGGGAGGGCTGCCAGATACGAAGCATTTT

len: 14
v_gene: TRBV13
d_gene: -
abundance: many
j_gene: TRBJ1-4
CDR3aa: CASSLGTENEKLFF
CDR3nt: TGTGCCAGCAGCTTAGGGACAGAGAATGAAAAACTGTTTTTT

len: 11
v_gene: TRBV30
d_gene: -
abundance: many
j_gene: TRBJ1-3
CDR3aa: CAWSSGNTIYF
CDR3nt: TGTGCCTGGAGTTCTGGAAACACCATATATTTT

len: 15
v_gene: TRBV28
d_gene: TRBD2
abundance: many
j_gene: TRBJ2-7
CDR3aa: CASSIQAGGPDEQYF
CDR3nt: TGTGCCAGCAGTATACAAGCGGGAGGGCCGGACGAGCAGTACTTC

len: 13
v_gene: TRBV28
d_gene: -
abundance: many
j_gene: TRBJ1-1
CDR3aa: CASSFGLGGGAFF
CDR3nt: TGTGCCAGCAGTTTTGGCCTTGGGGGTGGAGCTTTCTTT

len: 16
v_gene: TRBV5-1
d_gene: -
abundance: -
j_gene: TRBJ1-1
CDR3aa: CASSLVAGLKSTEAFF
CDR3nt: TGTGCCAGCAGCTTGGTGGCAGGGTTAAAGAGCACTGAAGCTTTCTTT

len: 11
v_gene: TRBV7-3
d_gene: -
abundance: many
j_gene: TRBJ2-1
CDR3aa: CASSLGHEQFF
CDR3nt: TGTGCCAGCAGCTTAGGGCATGAGCAGTTCTTC

len: 15
v_gene: TRBV29-1
d_gene: -
abundance: many
j_gene: TRBJ1-1
CDR3aa: CSVLPDNRMNTEAFF
CDR3nt: TGCAGCGTTTTGCCAGACAACCGTATGAACACTGAAGCTTTCTTT

len: 14
v_gene: TRBV6-1
d_gene: TRBD1
abundance: many
j_gene: TRBJ2-5
CDR3aa: CASSLTGAGETQYF
CDR3nt: TGTGCCAGCAGCCTGACAGGGGCCGGGGAGACCCAGTACTTC

len: 15
v_gene: TRBV30
d_gene: -
abundance: many
j_gene: TRBJ1-5
CDR3aa: CAWSGGVSGNQPQHF
CDR3nt: TGTGCCTGGAGTGGGGGTGTATCGGGCAATCAGCCCCAGCATTTT

len: 16
v_gene: TRBV10-2
d_gene: -
abundance: few
j_gene: TRBJ2-2
CDR3aa: CASTTLGKLVAGELFF
CDR3nt: TGCGCCAGCACCACACTTGGAAAACTAGTCGCCGGGGAGCTGTTTTTT

len: 14
v_gene: TRBV12-3/TRBV12-4
d_gene: -
abundance: many
j_gene: TRBJ2-2
CDR3aa: CASSLTYNTGELFF
CDR3nt: TGTGCCAGCAGTTTAACTTACAACACCGGGGAGCTGTTTTTT

len: 14
v_gene: TRBV20-1
d_gene: TRBD1
abundance: medium-sized
j_gene: TRBJ2-7
CDR3aa: CSARKGQGVHEQYF
CDR3nt: TGCAGTGCTAGAAAAGGACAGGGGGTCCACGAGCAGTACTTC

len: 15
v_gene: TRBV11-1
d_gene: TRBD1
abundance: many
j_gene: TRBJ2-3
CDR3aa: CASSLDGTEGDTQYF
CDR3nt: TGTGCCAGCAGCTTAGACGGGACAGAGGGAGATACGCAGTATTTT

len: 14
v_gene: TRBV13
d_gene: -
abundance: -
j_gene: TRBJ2-3
CDR3aa: CASSSATGTDTQYF
CDR3nt: TGTGCCAGCAGCTCCGCGACCGGGACAGATACGCAGTATTTT

len: 13
v_gene: TRBV18
d_gene: -
abundance: -
j_gene: TRBJ2-5
CDR3aa: CASSPGTLETQYF
CDR3nt: TGTGCCAGCTCACCAGGGACTCTAGAGACCCAGTACTTC

len: 15
v_gene: TRBV6-2/TRBV6-3
d_gene: -
abundance: -
j_gene: TRBJ2-1
CDR3aa: CASLLSPSSYNEQFF
CDR3nt: TGTGCCAGCCTGCTTTCTCCGAGCTCCTACAATGAGCAGTTCTTC

len: 14
v_gene: TRBV9
d_gene: -
abundance: many
j_gene: TRBJ1-5
CDR3aa: CASSVGQPNQPQHF
CDR3nt: TGTGCCAGCAGCGTAGGGCAGCCGAATCAGCCCCAGCATTTT

len: 14
v_gene: TRBV19
d_gene: -
abundance: many
j_gene: TRBJ2-7
CDR3aa: CASRHGRGSYEQYF
CDR3nt: TGTGCCAGTAGGCATGGACGGGGATCCTACGAGCAGTACTTC

len: 14
v_gene: TRBV6-6
d_gene: -
abundance: few
j_gene: TRBJ1-1
CDR3aa: CASSYSTGGTEAFF
CDR3nt: TGTGCCAGCAGTTACTCGACTGGGGGGACTGAAGCTTTCTTT

len: 15
v_gene: TRBV6-1
d_gene: -
abundance: many
j_gene: TRBJ1-5
CDR3aa: CASSESGVTGQPQHF
CDR3nt: TGTGCCAGCAGCGAATCCGGAGTTACCGGACAGCCCCAGCATTTT

len: 16
v_gene: TRBV19
d_gene: TRBD1
abundance: many
j_gene: TRBJ1-4
CDR3aa: CASTAAKTGGIEKLFF
CDR3nt: TGTGCCAGTACTGCCGCGAAGACAGGGGGGATCGAAAAACTGTTTTTT

len: 13
v_gene: TRBV6-4
d_gene: -
abundance: medium-sized
j_gene: TRBJ2-2
CDR3aa: CASSDSDTGELFF
CDR3nt: TGTGCCAGCAGTGACTCGGACACCGGGGAGCTGTTTTTT

len: 14
v_gene: TRBV28
d_gene: -
abundance: many
j_gene: TRBJ2-2
CDR3aa: CASSLGTKRRELFF
CDR3nt: TGTGCCAGCAGTTTAGGGACAAAGAGGAGGGAGCTGTTTTTT

len: 14
v_gene: TRBV30
d_gene: -
abundance: medium-sized
j_gene: TRBJ2-7
CDR3aa: CAWSAGTRSYEQYF
CDR3nt: TGTGCCTGGAGTGCTGGGACGCGGTCCTACGAGCAGTACTTC

len: 16
v_gene: TRBV4-2
d_gene: TRBD1
abundance: many
j_gene: TRBJ2-1
CDR3aa: CASSQASGGDYNEQFF
CDR3nt: TGTGCCAGCAGCCAAGCATCAGGGGGAGACTACAATGAGCAGTTCTTC

len: 11
v_gene: TRBV10-3
d_gene: -
abundance: many
j_gene: TRBJ2-7
CDR3aa: CAIREGDEQYF
CDR3nt: TGTGCCATCAGGGAGGGTGACGAGCAGTACTTC

len: 13
v_gene: TRBV5-6
d_gene: TRBD1
abundance: many
j_gene: TRBJ2-7
CDR3aa: CASSVGTEDEQYF
CDR3nt: TGTGCCAGCAGCGTGGGGACAGAGGACGAGCAGTACTTC

len: 18
v_gene: TRBV3-1
d_gene: -
abundance: -
j_gene: TRBJ2-6
CDR3aa: CASSQGVGRGSGANVLTF
CDR3nt: TGTGCCAGCAGCCAAGGGGTAGGGAGAGGCTCTGGGGCCAACGTCCTGACTTTC

len: 13
v_gene: TRBV9
d_gene: -
abundance: many
j_gene: TRBJ1-2
CDR3aa: CASSPGGSDGYTF
CDR3nt: TGTGCCAGCAGCCCCGGGGGCAGTGATGGCTACACCTTC

len: 19
v_gene: TRBV28
d_gene: TRBD2
abundance: -
j_gene: TRBJ2-1
CDR3aa: CASRGGGTSGRANRGEQFF
CDR3nt: TGTGCCAGCAGGGGGGGGGGAACTAGCGGGAGGGCCAATCGTGGTGAGCAGTTCTTC

len: 15
v_gene: TRBV6-1
d_gene: TRBD1
abundance: many
j_gene: TRBJ2-3
CDR3aa: CASSQRTGGTDTQYF
CDR3nt: TGTGCCAGCAGCCAACGGACAGGGGGCACAGATACGCAGTATTTT

len: 12
v_gene: TRBV5-6
d_gene: -
abundance: many
j_gene: TRBJ2-3
CDR3aa: CASSLGRDTQYF
CDR3nt: TGTGCCAGCAGCTTGGGGCGGGATACGCAGTATTTT

len: 14
v_gene: TRBV5-1
d_gene: TRBD1
abundance: many
j_gene: TRBJ1-2
CDR3aa: CASSPRQGAEGYTF
CDR3nt: TGCGCCAGCAGCCCCCGGCAGGGGGCCGAAGGCTACACCTTC

len: 13
v_gene: TRBV12-3/TRBV12-4
d_gene: TRBD1
abundance: many
j_gene: TRBJ2-1
CDR3aa: CASSTGVYNEQFF
CDR3nt: TGTGCCAGCAGTACAGGGGTTTACAATGAGCAGTTCTTC

len: 15
v_gene: TRBV27
d_gene: TRBD2
abundance: few
j_gene: TRBJ2-5
CDR3aa: CASSLTPSGQETQYF
CDR3nt: TGTGCCAGCAGTTTAACCCCTAGCGGCCAAGAGACCCAGTACTTC

len: 16
v_gene: TRBV6-5
d_gene: -
abundance: few
j_gene: TRBJ1-6
CDR3aa: CASSYSGAGNNSPLHF
CDR3nt: TGTGCCAGCAGTTACTCCGGGGCAGGGAATAATTCACCCCTCCACTTT

len: 13
v_gene: TRBV5-1
d_gene: -
abundance: many
j_gene: TRBJ1-1
CDR3aa: CASRGHLNTEAFF
CDR3nt: TGCGCCAGCCGCGGACATCTGAACACTGAAGCTTTCTTT

len: 15
v_gene: TRBV11-3
d_gene: -
abundance: once
j_gene: TRBJ2-2
CDR3aa: CASSSKDRYTGELFF
CDR3nt: TGTGCCAGCAGCTCAAAAGACAGATACACCGGGGAGCTGTTTTTT

len: 15
v_gene: TRBV6-5
d_gene: -
abundance: -
j_gene: TRBJ2-1
CDR3aa: CASSSGSAVPNEQFF
CDR3nt: TGTGCCAGCAGTTCAGGGTCCGCAGTACCCAATGAGCAGTTCTTC

len: 17
v_gene: TRBV6-1
d_gene: TRBD2
abundance: -
j_gene: TRBJ2-1
CDR3aa: CASRPAPATSGRDEQFF
CDR3nt: TGTGCCAGCAGGCCGGCCCCCGCGACTAGCGGGAGGGATGAGCAGTTCTTC